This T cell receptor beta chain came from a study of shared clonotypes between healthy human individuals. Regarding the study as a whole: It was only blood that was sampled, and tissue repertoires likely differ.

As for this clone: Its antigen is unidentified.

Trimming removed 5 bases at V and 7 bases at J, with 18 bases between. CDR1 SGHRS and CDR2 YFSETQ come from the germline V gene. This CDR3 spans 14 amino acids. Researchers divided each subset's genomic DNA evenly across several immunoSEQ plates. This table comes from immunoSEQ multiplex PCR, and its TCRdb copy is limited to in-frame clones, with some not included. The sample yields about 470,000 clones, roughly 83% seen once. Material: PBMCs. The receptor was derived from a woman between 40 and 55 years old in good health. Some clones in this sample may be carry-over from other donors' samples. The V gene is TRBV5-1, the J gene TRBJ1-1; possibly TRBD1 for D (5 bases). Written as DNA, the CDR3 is TGCGCCAGCAGTCCCGGAGAGGGGAGGAGTGAAGCTTTCTTT. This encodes CASSPGEGRSEAFF.